This T cell receptor beta chain originates from a study of vaccination effects on CD4 cells after COVID-19. Findings of the study overall: Late after vaccination, infection- and vaccine-induced clones showed marked clonal contraction.

About this clone: Its antigen is not known.

CD4+ T cells specific for antigen were expanded with viral peptide pools by the ViraFEST assay before sequencing. CD4+ T cell isolation took place after approximately ten days of culture. The healthy vaccine recipients, who had no prior SARS-CoV-2 infection, showed negative nucleocapsid antibodies. Supplemented with about 10 IU/ml IL-2 and 9.5 to 10 ug/ml peptides, fewer than 2.5 million PBMC per well were kept in culture. Half the medium was replaced with IL-2 medium on days 3 and 7. Clones were read by immunoSEQ multiplex PCR, and TCRdb kept only the in-frame ones, dropping some. Of about 70,000 clones in the sample, over 70% are singletons; the top ten hold 9.5% to 15%. This CDR3 contains 14 residues. V lost 1 base, J lost 6 bases, and 5 bases stayed unmatched. CDR1 and CDR2 from the germline V gene are LGHNA and YSLEER.

This receptor was taken from a human donor who received a COVID-19 vaccine. This sequence joins TRBV4-3 and TRBJ1-2, with TRBD1 identical over 7 bases. Source: CD4+ T cells from PBMCs cultured with SARS-CoV-2 spike peptides, taken before COVID-19 vaccination. In DNA form, the CDR3 reads TGCGCCAGCAGCCAAGCACAGGGGTTGGATGGCTACACCTTC. As protein: CASSQAQGLDGYTF.